This TCR beta chain was sequenced during a study of response to subunit inactivated influenza vaccine. Study-level points and caveats: Each seasonal influenza vaccination recruits few new T cells, the authors suggested.

This clonotype was recorded a few times. Its specificity is not known. Germline trimming cut 4 bases from V and 0 bases from J; bases unmatched to any gene: 4. CDR1 SGHAT and CDR2 FQNNGV come from the germline V gene. The CDR3 length is 15 residues. TCRdb re-called the RT-PCR reads with MiXCR, one entry per CDR3 protein. The sample has under 750,000 distinct CDR3 sequences, over 9.5% seen once. The sample here was PBMCs from blood, taken on the day of vaccination. The rearrangement joins TRBV11-2 to TRBJ2-7; 9 bases align to TRBD2. This sequence originates from a man in his fifties who received an inactivated influenza vaccine. As DNA, the CDR3 is TGTGCCAGCAGCTCTTCTAGCGGGGTCTCCTACGAGCAGTACTTC. Translating it yields CASSSSSGVSYEQYF. Complete variable domain (other parts from reference TRBV11-2 and TRBJ2-7): EAGVAQSPRYKIIEKRQSVAFWCNPISGHATLYWYQQILGQGPKLLIQFQNNGVVDDSQLPKDRFSAERLKGVDSTLKIQPAKLEDSAVYLCASSSSSGVSYEQYFGPGTRLTVT.